Listed here are 9 T cell receptor beta chains from one sample, sequenced in a study of blood T cell repertoires in COVID-19. The data were produced by immunoSEQ multiplex PCR, yet TCRdb's version contains in-frame clones alone and is incomplete. The profile shows under 450,000 clones, 80% to 90% of them singletons. The specimen was peripheral blood. Every receptor here comes from a woman aged 60-75 years with COVID-19, enrolled during active disease.

The chain is built from TRBV19 and TRBJ1-1; D may be TRBD1 (6 bases). This CDR3 contains 13 residues. Germline V lookup: CDR1 LNHDA, CDR2 SQIVND (reference sequence). Trimming shortened V by 7 bases and J by 2 bases, and 11 bases separated the two germline ends. CDR3 nucleotide sequence: TGTGCCAGTAACCTAGGGGGAAACACTGAAGCTTTCTTT. It translates to CASNLGGNTEAFF.

This chain links TRBV9 with TRBJ1-4; 11 positions match TRBD1. This CDR3 is 16 amino acids long. V trimming: 3 bases; J trimming: 2 bases; junction bases outside the gene matches: 3. Germline V gene lookup returns CDR1 SGDLS and CDR2 YYNGEE. This CDR3 is CASSADRGRTNEKLFF. The CDR3 coding sequence is TGTGCCAGCAGCGCGGACAGGGGGCGGACTAATGAAAAACTGTTTTTT.

This clone was observed a few times. Other nucleotide sequences in the sample specify the same CDR3. CDR3 region: CASSLVGGEPLHF. The CDR3 DNA reads TGCGCCAGCAGCTTGGTAGGCGGGGAACCCCTCCACTTT. The genes are TRBV5-1 and TRBJ1-6; no definite D call. This CDR3 is built from 13 residues. From germline, CDR1 is SGHRS and CDR2 YFSETQ. V lost 0 bases and J lost 12, with 10 bases in between.

The V gene is TRBV4-2, the J gene TRBJ2-7; 7 nucleotides align to TRBD1. The germline CDR1 and CDR2 sequences are LGHNA and YNFKEQ. The V segment lost 6 bases and the J segment 0 bases; nucleotides outside the gene matches: 5. The CDR3 runs 14 residues. CDR3 nucleotides: TGTGCCAGCAGTCATAACAGGGGCTCCTACGAGCAGTACTTC. Encoded protein: CASSHNRGSYEQYF.

In nucleotides, the CDR3 is TGTGCCAGCAGGCCAGGGACAGGGGGCAGGTTAGGATCAGTGAACACTGAAGCTTTCTTT. It codes for CASRPGTGGRLGSVNTEAFF. This rearrangement joins TRBV3-1 (or the pseudogene TRBV3-2) to TRBJ1-1; 12 nucleotides agree with TRBD1. Trimming at V came to 6 bases and at J to 0 bases, leaving 17 bases not matched to a gene. Germline loops: CDR1 LGHDT, CDR2 YNNKEL (reference sequence). CDR3 size: 20 residues.

V usage is TRBV3-1 (or the pseudogene TRBV3-2) and J usage is TRBJ1-4; possibly TRBD1 for D (5 bases). The germline V and J ends were trimmed by 4 bases and 0 bases, with 12 bases remaining between them. Germline V gene lookup returns CDR1 LGHDT and CDR2 YNNKEL (reference sequence). The CDR3 length is 16 residues. The CDR3 loop reads CASSLWVGATNEKLFF. For the CDR3, the DNA is TGTGCCAGCAGCCTCTGGGTAGGGGCAACTAATGAAAAACTGTTTTTT.

The chain joins TRBV5-5 to TRBJ1-1, with TRBD1 identical over 8 bases. V gave up 0 bases and J gave up 4 bases; unmatched junction bases: 2. Germline V lookup: CDR1 SGHKS, CDR2 YYEKEE (reference sequence). CDR3 length: 14 residues. The CDR3 sequence: CASSLGTGGTEAFF. The CDR3 DNA reads as TGTGCCAGCAGCTTGGGCACAGGGGGCACTGAAGCTTTCTTT.

V and J are TRBV19 and TRBJ1-2, with 7 nucleotides matching TRBD1. CDR1 is LNHDA, CDR2 SQIVND, per germline (reference sequence). V was clipped by 3 bases and J by 6 bases; unmatched bases: 10. This CDR3 spans 15 amino acids. The CDR3 region is CASSIIGGWDNGYTF. The CDR3 DNA sequence: TGTGCCAGTAGTATCATAGGGGGCTGGGATAATGGCTACACCTTC. The full variable domain, with the rest looked up from reference TRBV19 and TRBJ1-2, is DGGITQSPKYLFRKEGQNVTLSCEQNLNHDAMYWYRQDPGQGLRLIYYSQIVNDFQKGDIAEGYSVSREKKESFPLTVTSAQKNPTAFYLCASSIIGGWDNGYTFGSGTRLTVV.

The chain uses TRBV18 and TRBJ1-2, with TRBD1 matching over 10 bases. The J segment lost 6 bases and the V segment lost 5 bases, leaving 6 bases of the junction unmatched. The CDR3 is 14 residues long. From germline, CDR1 is KGHSH and CDR2 LQKENI. The CDR3, as DNA: TGTGCCAGCTCAGTAGGGACAGGGGATCATGGCTACACCTTC. Its translation: CASSVGTGDHGYTF.